This TCR beta chain originates from a study of beta chain features in type 1 diabetes. Overall study: Similarity in age, gender and cell yields was seen between patients and healthy donors.

As to this clone: The antigen remains undetermined.

The whole isolated RNA underwent reverse transcription, so sequencing captured expressed TCRB transcripts. Data came from immunoSEQ multiplex PCR; TCRdb stores just in-frame clones and leaves some out. The sample shows fewer than 250,000 clones, about 70% of them seen only once. Findings of the study overall: It was possible that PCR favored shorter templates, equally so in patients and controls. Across all four CD4+ subsets, people with type 1 diabetes showed modestly shorter TCRB CDR3s.

This CDR3 has 12 residues. The ends were cut back, 6 bases at V and 4 bases at J, with 8 bases in the middle. CDR1 is SGHNT, CDR2 YYREEE, per germline (reference sequence). The sequence derives from a man aged 30-40 years in good health. Sequenced: naive CD4+ T cells from blood. The V gene is TRBV5-4, the J gene TRBJ2-4; weak D call: TRBD1 (5 bases). The chain's CDR3 is CASTSGKNIQYF. Written as DNA, the CDR3 is TGTGCCAGCACCTCAGGGAAAAACATTCAGTACTTC.